Below, 7 T cell receptor beta chains from the same sample are listed, as sequenced in a study of T cell responses to AZD1222 COVID-19 vaccine. Produced via immunoSEQ multiplex PCR; TCRdb's table is partial and in-frame only. Altogether tens of thousands of clones are present, 80% being singletons, with the ten largest covering around 20%. The material sequenced was peripheral blood, taken on day 0 of AZD1222 vaccination. These receptors were obtained from an adult in good health.

The chain couples TRBV5-1 to TRBJ2-1, with 12 nucleotides matching TRBD2. Per the germline V gene, CDR1 is SGHRS and CDR2 is YFSETQ. The V gene end was trimmed by 0 bases and the J gene end by 8 bases; junction bases not matched to a gene: 3. The CDR3 runs 15 residues. As DNA, the CDR3 is TGCGCCAGCAGCTTGGGACTAGCGGGAGTCGATGAGCAGTTCTTC. The encoded protein is CASSLGLAGVDEQFF.

This clone was picked up a small number of times. The V gene is TRBV6-4, the J gene TRBJ1-1; no clear D gene. Trimming took off 9 bases at V and 10 bases at J, with 9 bases between the two ends. Germline CDR1 reads MRHNA; CDR2 reads SNTAGT. The CDR3 consists of 9 residues. This CDR3 reads CASRAAAFF. The CDR3 DNA sequence: TGTGCCAGTAGGGCTGCAGCTTTCTTT.

This rearrangement joins TRBV28 to TRBJ1-1; 9 bases line up with TRBD1. Trimming removed 8 bases from V and 4 bases from J; junction bases left unmatched: 11. Germline-derived CDR1 and CDR2 are MDHEN and SYDVKM. CDR3 length: 15 residues. The CDR3 sequence is CASAPTGTGFTEAFF. CDR3 in DNA: TGTGCCAGCGCGCCGACCGGGACAGGGTTCACTGAAGCTTTCTTT.

V is TRBV2 and J is TRBJ1-6; D call uncertain. V was cut by 7 bases and J by 0 bases, with 7 bases left in between. Looked up from germline, CDR1 is SNHLY and CDR2 is FYNNEI. The CDR3 is made up of 14 amino acids. The CDR3 sequence is CASKESSYNSPLHF. The CDR3 DNA reads TGTGCCAGCAAGGAGAGCTCCTATAATTCACCCCTCCACTTT.

The chain's CDR3 is CAWSVPGDGNTIYF. The CDR3 bases are TGTGCCTGGAGTGTCCCAGGGGACGGAAACACCATATATTTT. The rearrangement joins TRBV30 to TRBJ1-3; D may be TRBD1 (6 bases). The CDR3 extends over 14 amino acids. The V and J ends lost 0 bases and 4 bases respectively, with 10 bases between them. Germline values: CDR1 GTSNPN, CDR2 SVGIG (reference sequence).

The V call is TRBV24-1, the J call TRBJ1-1, with TRBD1 as a possible D gene (6 bases). The V gene's germline CDR1 is KGHDR and CDR2 SFDVKD. V shed 1 base and J shed 14 bases, with 13 bases lying between them. The CDR3 length is 12 residues. The CDR3 here is CATSDLRRGCFF. DNA for the CDR3: TGTGCCACCAGTGATTTAAGGAGGGGGTGCTTCTTT.

Ten or more counts support this clone. The chain has TRBV4-1 and TRBJ2-6, with a tentative D call TRBD2 (5 bases). The CDR3 has 18 residues. The germline V gene encodes CDR1 MGHRA and CDR2 YSYEKL. Deletions cut 0 bases from V and 2 bases from J, with 14 bases between. The CDR3 region is CASSQDMTGSAGANVLTF. Here the CDR3 DNA reads TGCGCCAGCAGCCAAGATATGACGGGAAGCGCTGGGGCCAACGTCCTGACTTTC.